The entry below describes one TCR beta chain. Its antigen is unidentified. Some clones are missing from TCRdb's copy, which holds only in-frame ones; the method was immunoSEQ multiplex PCR. The data contain roughly 50,000 clones, approximately 86% of them singletons. Time point here: cycle 4 day 1 (C4D1), after five to seven weeks of nivolumab. Following autologous stem cell transplantation, relapse occurred in every patient, and exposure to brentuximab vedotin varied. This sample stems from a study of PD-1 blockade in classical Hodgkin lymphoma. Overall study findings and caveats: The CD4+ diversity rise by C4D1 was clearest in complete responders. The origin of the repertoire differences remains undefined, with disease activity or prior therapy as possible causes. Any patient who commenced nivolumab under 1 year after ASCT was excluded.

Trimming pared 2 bases from V and 0 bases from J, leaving 20 bases between. The CDR3 runs 19 residues. From germline, CDR1 is SGHDN and CDR2 FVKESK. The sequences come from peripheral blood mononuclear cells (PBMCs), collected before the fourth cycle of nivolumab. The TCR originated in a human donor with classical Hodgkin lymphoma. The chain is built from TRBV14 and TRBJ1-5; perhaps TRBD1 as D (6 bases). The CDR3 coding sequence is TGTGCCAGCAGCCAAAAATACTGGAAACAGGGCTATAGCAATCAGCCCCAGCATTTT. Translated, it gives CASSQKYWKQGYSNQPQHF.